The rows below give T cell receptor beta chains drawn from one sample of a study of Ad26.COV2.S vaccination and SARS-CoV-2 variants. Produced via immunoSEQ multiplex PCR; TCRdb's table is partial and in-frame only. The sample carries around 400,000 clones, approximately 90% recorded once. The material sequenced was peripheral blood, taken in a trial of Ad26.COV2.S vaccine versus placebo. These receptor sequences come from a person between 18 and 65 years old who received the Ad26.COV2.S COVID-19 vaccine or a placebo. CDR3s include the opening cysteine and the closing phenylalanine or tryptophan. The D gene is left open where the match is weak. Only part of the rows carry a size: once, few, many, or a class if the clone is expanded.

>.|.|TRBJ1-2|TRBV10-3
TGTGCCATCAGTGGCTCCTCGGGCACCTATGGCTACACCTTC
CAISGSSGTYGYTF
>.|TRBD1|TRBJ1-1|TRBV19
TGTGCCAGTAGTCGGGACAGGGATACTGAAGCTTTCTTT
CASSRDRDTEAFF
>.|.|TRBJ1-1|TRBV11-3
TGTGCCAGCAGCTGCCCCGGGGGGGGCGAAGCTGAAGCTTTCTTT
CASSCPGGGEAEAFF
>.|TRBD1|TRBJ2-5|TRBV13
TGTGCCAGCAGGTGGGCAGGGGGCGACCAAGAGACCCAGTACTTC
CASRWAGGDQETQYF
>.|.|TRBJ2-7|TRBV6-6
TGTGCCAGCAGTACCCTCGAACAGACGCTTAGGGTTTTC
CASSTLEQTLRVF
>.|.|TRBJ2-7|TRBV19
TGTGCCAGTAGTAGCGGACCCCCGGGGGCATCCTACGAGCAGTACTTC
CASSSGPPGASYEQYF
>.|TRBD1|TRBJ1-2|TRBV7-2
TGTGCCAGCAGCTTAAGGCCCCAGGGACAGGGGACGGAAGGCTACACCTTC
CASSLRPQGQGTEGYTF
>.|TRBD2|TRBJ2-7|TRBV27
TGTGCCAGCAGTTATGTGACTAGCGGGAGGGCCTCCTACGAGCAGTACTTC
CASSYVTSGRASYEQYF
>.|.|TRBJ2-3|TRBV15
TGTGCCACCAGCAGAGAACGGGACGGTGAGTCGCAGTATTTT
CATSRERDGESQYF
>.|TRBD1|TRBJ2-7|TRBV20-1
TGCGCTGCAGGGGGCTACGAGCAGTACTTC
CAAGGYEQYF
>.|TRBD1|TRBJ1-3|TRBV4-2
TGTGCCAGCAGCCAAAACACAGGGGGGACAGGGGTCTCTGGAAACACCATATATTTT
CASSQNTGGTGVSGNTIYF
>.|TRBD1|TRBJ1-1|TRBV6-5
TGTGCCAGCAGTCCGACAGGGGGGACTGAAGCTTTCTTT
CASSPTGGTEAFF
>.|.|TRBJ2-3|TRBV4-3
TGCGCCAGCAGCCAAGAGAGCGGCCAGCCTCTCACAGATACGCAGTATTTT
CASSQESGQPLTDTQYF
>.|.|TRBJ2-3|TRBV6-4
TGTGCCAGCAGTGGGGGACGGACGGAGAGCACAGATACGCAGTATTTT
CASSGGRTESTDTQYF
>.|TRBD2|TRBJ2-6|TRBV29-1
TGCAGCGTCGGACTAGCGGGCCTCTCTGGGGCCAACGTCCTGACTTTC
CSVGLAGLSGANVLTF
>.|TRBD2|TRBJ2-1|TRBV7-2
TGTGCCAGCAGCTCCATAGCGGGAAGTATCCCTAGGTCCTACAATGAGCAGTTCTTC
CASSSIAGSIPRSYNEQFF
>.|.|TRBJ1-2|TRBV11-2
TGTGCCAGCAGCTTAGATCCGTCAGGGAGTGGCTACACCTTC
CASSLDPSGSGYTF
>.|TRBD2|TRBJ2-7|TRBV11-2
TGTGCCAGCAGCTTAGATCTCTGGGACTACCAGTCCGAGCAGTACTTC
CASSLDLWDYQSEQYF
>once|.|TRBJ1-4|TRBV28
TGTGCCAGCACCTCAAGGGACGAAAAACTGTTTTTT
CASTSRDEKLFF
>.|TRBD2|TRBJ2-5|TRBV7-9
TGTGCCAGCAGCGGACGAGGGACTACCTCCCAAGAGACCCAGTACTTC
CASSGRGTTSQETQYF
>few|.|TRBJ1-1|TRBV18
TGTGCCAGCTCACCACTGACAAGGGGCACTGAAGCTTTCTTT
CASSPLTRGTEAFF
>.|TRBD1|TRBJ2-7|TRBV19
TGTGCCAGTAGTATTTCTTTACAGGGGAACTACGAGCAGTACTTC
CASSISLQGNYEQYF
>.|.|TRBJ2-2|TRBV5-5
TGTGCCAGCAGCTTGGAGGAGGGCATCGGGGAGCTGTTTTTT
CASSLEEGIGELFF
>.|.|TRBJ2-7|TRBV19
TGTGCCAGTAGTATAGATGTATGGGGGCTCTACGAGCAGTACTTC
CASSIDVWGLYEQYF
>.|.|TRBJ1-5|TRBV7-2
TGTGCCAGCAGCTCACAGGGTGTCAGCAATCAGCCCCAGCATTTT
CASSSQGVSNQPQHF
>.|.|TRBJ2-5|TRBV5-1
TGCGCCAGCAGCTTGGCCATAGGGGCCCAAGAGACCCAGTACTTC
CASSLAIGAQETQYF
>few|TRBD1|TRBJ1-2|TRBV6-2/TRBV6-3
TGTGCCAGCAGCGGACAGGGGAGCTATGGCTACACCTTC
CASSGQGSYGYTF